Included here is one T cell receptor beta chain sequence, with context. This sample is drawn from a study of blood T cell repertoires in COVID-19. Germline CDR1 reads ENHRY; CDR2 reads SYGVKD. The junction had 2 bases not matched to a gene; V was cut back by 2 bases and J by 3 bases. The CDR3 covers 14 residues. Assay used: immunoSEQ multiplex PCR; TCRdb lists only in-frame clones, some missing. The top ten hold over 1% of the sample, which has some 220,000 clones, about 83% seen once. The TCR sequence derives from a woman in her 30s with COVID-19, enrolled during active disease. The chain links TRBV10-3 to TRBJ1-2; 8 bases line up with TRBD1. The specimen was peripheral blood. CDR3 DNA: TGTGCCATCAGTGAGGCAGGGGGCGACTATGGCTACACCTTC. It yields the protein CAISEAGGDYGYTF.